The 2 T cell receptor beta chains reported below all come from one sample, sequenced in a study of cytomegalovirus exposure and HLA in healthy donors. 60 Vbeta and 13 Jbeta primers were used in PCR. Assay used: immunoSEQ multiplex PCR; TCRdb lists only in-frame clones, some missing. The sample holds more than 110,000 clones, approximately 82% seen once. The specimen sequenced was PBMCs. Source of these receptors: a man aged 30-40 years in good health and CMV-seropositive.

This chain links TRBV4-2 with TRBJ2-2, with 8 bases that match TRBD1. Germline V CDR1 and CDR2: LGHNA, YNFKEQ. This CDR3 has 16 amino acids. Trimming removed 0 bases from V and 6 bases from J; junction bases left unmatched: 6. The CDR3 sequence: CASSQEAQGAAGELFF. Here the CDR3 DNA reads TGTGCCAGCAGCCAAGAGGCCCAGGGGGCTGCCGGGGAGCTGTTTTTT.

This clone occurred a few times. This chain uses TRBV6-6 with TRBJ2-1; 14 nucleotides match TRBD2. The CDR3 sequence is 13 residues long. V lost 7 bases to trimming and J lost 15 bases; unmatched junction nucleotides: 8. Germline lookup yields CDR1 MNHNY and CDR2 SVGAGI (reference sequence). For the CDR3, the DNA is TGTGCCAGCACTACGGGACTAGCGGGAGAAAGGTTCTTC. This gives the protein CASTTGLAGERFF.